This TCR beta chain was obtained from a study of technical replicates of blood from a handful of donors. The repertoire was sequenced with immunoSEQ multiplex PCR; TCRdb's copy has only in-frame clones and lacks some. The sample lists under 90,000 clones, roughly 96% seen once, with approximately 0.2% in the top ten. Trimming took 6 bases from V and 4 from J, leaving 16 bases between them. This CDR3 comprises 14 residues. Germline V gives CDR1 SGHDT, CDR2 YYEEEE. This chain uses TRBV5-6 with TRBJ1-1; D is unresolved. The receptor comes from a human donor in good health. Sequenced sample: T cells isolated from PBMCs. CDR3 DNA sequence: TGTGCCAGCACCACAACATTTCTCTCCACTGAAGCTTTCTTT. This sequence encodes CASTTTFLSTEAFF.